This is a list of T cell receptor beta chains from one sample in a study of cytomegalovirus exposure and HLA in healthy donors. Using immunoSEQ multiplex PCR, the repertoire was profiled, and TCRdb retains in-frame clones only, with some absent. Of about 78,000 clones detected, 96% appear once; the ten largest clones hold roughly 1.6%. Sequencing was performed on PBMCs. The origin of the receptors is a man between 18 and 29 years old in good health and CMV-seropositive. CDR3s include the opening cysteine and the closing phenylalanine or tryptophan. The D gene is left open where the match is weak. The size field is filled for only some rows; it gives once, few, many or a size class.

abundance	d_gene	v_gene	j_gene	CDR3aa	CDR3nt
-	-	TRBV18	TRBJ1-5	CASSPVRRGGSNQPQHF	TGTGCCAGCTCACCAGTCAGAAGGGGTGGGAGCAATCAGCCCCAGCATTTT
-	-	TRBV29-1	TRBJ2-2	CSVRRATGELFF	TGCAGCGTTCGCAGGGCCACCGGGGAGCTGTTTTTT
-	TRBD2	TRBV9	TRBJ2-1	CASSPQGLADYNEQFF	TGTGCCAGCAGCCCACAGGGACTAGCGGACTACAATGAGCAGTTCTTC
-	TRBD2	TRBV7-9	TRBJ2-5	CASSPRTSGQETQYF	TGTGCCAGCAGCCCTCGGACTAGCGGGCAAGAGACCCAGTACTTC
-	-	TRBV27	TRBJ1-1	CASSLSRNTEAFF	TGTGCCAGCAGTTTATCCAGGAACACTGAAGCTTTCTTT
-	-	TRBV18	TRBJ2-3	CASSPVAISSTDTQYF	TGTGCCAGCTCCCCTGTGGCCATTTCTAGCACAGATACGCAGTATTTT
-	-	TRBV4-2	TRBJ1-3	CASKAGFSGNTIYF	TGTGCCAGCAAGGCAGGCTTCTCTGGAAACACCATATATTTT
-	TRBD2	TRBV29-1	TRBJ2-5	CSVEPGLPPETQYF	TGCAGCGTTGAACCGGGACTACCCCCGGAGACCCAGTACTTC
-	TRBD1	TRBV10-2	TRBJ1-2	CASSDTGGYGYTF	TGCGCCAGCAGTGATACAGGGGGCTATGGCTACACCTTC
once	TRBD1	TRBV10-3	TRBJ2-7	CAIRSDRQGREQYF	TGTGCCATCAGATCCGACCGACAGGGTCGCGAGCAGTACTTC
-	-	TRBV18	TRBJ2-7	CASSPAGPYYEQYF	TGTGCCAGCTCACCAGCGGGACCTTACTACGAGCAGTACTTC
-	-	TRBV10-3	TRBJ1-3	CAISDGLSGNTIYF	TGTGCCATCAGTGATGGCCTCTCTGGAAACACCATATATTTT
-	-	TRBV21-1	TRBJ1-2	CASSAGGQGF	TGTGCCAGCAGCGCAGGGGGCCAGGGGTTC
-	TRBD2	TRBV7-2	TRBJ2-3	CASGLAGADTQYF	TGTGCCAGCGGACTAGCGGGAGCCGATACGCAGTATTTT
-	TRBD1	TRBV2	TRBJ2-1	CASSEAGQGDNEQFF	TGTGCCAGCAGTGAAGCCGGACAGGGGGACAATGAGCAGTTCTTC
-	-	TRBV4-1	TRBJ2-7	CASSQDSDEAYEQYF	TGCGCCAGCAGCCAAGATTCCGACGAGGCCTACGAGCAGTACTTC
once	-	TRBV9	TRBJ1-1	CASSPGSPSEAFF	TGTGCCAGCAGCCCCGGGAGTCCGAGTGAAGCTTTCTTT
-	TRBD1	TRBV2	TRBJ2-1	CASRPPDRVLDEQFF	TGTGCCAGCCGACCGCCGGACAGGGTTCTGGATGAGCAGTTCTTC
-	-	TRBV27	TRBJ2-1	CASSLDSLNEQFF	TGTGCCAGCAGTCTTGACTCGTTAAATGAGCAGTTCTTC
-	-	TRBV10-1	TRBJ1-1	CASRDSMNTEAFF	TGCGCCAGCAGGGACAGCATGAACACTGAAGCTTTCTTT
-	-	TRBV2	TRBJ1-5	CASGRQASNQPQHF	TGTGCCAGCGGCCGGCAGGCCAGCAATCAGCCCCAGCATTTT
-	TRBD1	TRBV7-8	TRBJ1-1	CASSPPDRDTEAFF	TGTGCCAGCAGCCCACCGGACAGGGACACTGAAGCTTTCTTT
-	-	TRBV21-1	TRBJ2-7	CASLERGRGGYEQYF	TGTGCCAGCCTTGAACGGGGCAGGGGTGGGTACGAGCAGTACTTC
-	-	TRBV18	TRBJ2-2	CASSPNPGSNTGELFF	TGTGCCAGCTCACCAAATCCGGGATCGAACACCGGGGAGCTGTTTTTT
-	TRBD2	TRBV7-9	TRBJ2-7	CASSLSGGYYEQYF	TGTGCCAGCAGCCTCAGCGGGGGCTACTACGAGCAGTACTTC
-	-	TRBV7-3	TRBJ2-1	CASSLSPADRNEQFF	TGTGCCAGCAGCTTAAGCCCAGCGGATCGAAATGAGCAGTTCTTC
-	TRBD1	TRBV30	TRBJ1-5	CAWSWVRQGVYSNQPQHF	TGTGCCTGGAGTTGGGTGAGACAGGGCGTGTATAGCAATCAGCCCCAGCATTTT
-	TRBD1	TRBV28	TRBJ1-5	CASSPRDSQPQHF	TGTGCCAGCAGTCCTCGGGACAGTCAGCCCCAGCATTTT